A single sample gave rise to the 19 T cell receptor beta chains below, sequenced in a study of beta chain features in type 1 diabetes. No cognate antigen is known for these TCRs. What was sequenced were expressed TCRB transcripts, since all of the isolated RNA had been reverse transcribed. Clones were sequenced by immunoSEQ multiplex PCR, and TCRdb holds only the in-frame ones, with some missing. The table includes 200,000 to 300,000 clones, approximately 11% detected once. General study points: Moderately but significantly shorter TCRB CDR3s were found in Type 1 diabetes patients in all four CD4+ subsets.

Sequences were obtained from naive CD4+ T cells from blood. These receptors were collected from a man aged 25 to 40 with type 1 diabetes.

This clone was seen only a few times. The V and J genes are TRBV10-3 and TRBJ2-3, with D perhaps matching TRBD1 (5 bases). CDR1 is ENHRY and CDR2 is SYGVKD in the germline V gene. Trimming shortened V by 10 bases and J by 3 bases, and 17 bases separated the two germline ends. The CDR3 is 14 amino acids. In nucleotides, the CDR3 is TGTGCCACCAAGGGGCGTGAAACTACAGATACGCAGTATTTT. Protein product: CATKGRETTDTQYF.

The DNA for the CDR3 is TGCAGCGCCCTCACATTACAGGGGGCGGTCAATGAGCAGTTCTTC. It codes for CSALTLQGAVNEQFF. The rearrangement links TRBV29-1 to TRBJ2-1; 9 bases match TRBD1. CDR1 and CDR2 (germline): SQVTM, ANQGSEA. Trimming at V came to 7 bases and at J to 6 bases, leaving 13 bases not matched to a gene. The CDR3 sequence is 15 residues long.

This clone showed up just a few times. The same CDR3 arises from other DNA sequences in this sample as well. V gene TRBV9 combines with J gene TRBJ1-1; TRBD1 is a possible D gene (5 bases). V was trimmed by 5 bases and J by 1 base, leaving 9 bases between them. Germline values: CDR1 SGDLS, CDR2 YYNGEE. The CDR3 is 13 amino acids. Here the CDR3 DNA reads TGTGCCAGCAGTTTTACAGGGAACACTGAAGCTTTCTTT. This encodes CASSFTGNTEAFF.

The CDR3 loop reads CASSSDRGADGYTF. The DNA of the CDR3 is TGTGCCAGCAGCTCGGACAGGGGAGCAGATGGCTACACCTTC. The chain joins TRBV7-9 to TRBJ1-2; 9 nucleotides align to TRBD1. Unmatched junction bases numbered 6, after V lost 4 bases and J lost 6 bases. This CDR3 has 14 amino acids. Per germline, CDR1 SEHNR and CDR2 FQNEAQ (reference sequence).

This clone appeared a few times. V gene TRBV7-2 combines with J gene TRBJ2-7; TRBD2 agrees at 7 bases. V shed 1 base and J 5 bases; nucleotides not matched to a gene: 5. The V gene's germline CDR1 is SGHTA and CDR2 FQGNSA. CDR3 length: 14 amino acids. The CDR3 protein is CASSLEPTSNEQYF. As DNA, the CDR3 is TGTGCCAGCAGCTTAGAGCCGACTAGCAACGAGCAGTACTTC.

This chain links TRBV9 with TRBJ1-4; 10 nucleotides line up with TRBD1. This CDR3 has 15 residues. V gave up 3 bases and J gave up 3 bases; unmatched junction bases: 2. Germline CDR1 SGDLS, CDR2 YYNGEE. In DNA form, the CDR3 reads TGTGCCAGCAGCGACGGACAGGGGGCTAATGAAAAACTGTTTTTT. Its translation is CASSDGQGANEKLFF.

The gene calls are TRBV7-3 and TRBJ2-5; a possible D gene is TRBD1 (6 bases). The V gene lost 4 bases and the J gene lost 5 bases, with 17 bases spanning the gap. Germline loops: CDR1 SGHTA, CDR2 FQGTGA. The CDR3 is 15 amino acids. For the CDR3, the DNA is TGTGCCAGCAGCTACAGGGCGGGCGCCGGGGAGACCCAGTACTTC. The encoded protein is CASSYRAGAGETQYF. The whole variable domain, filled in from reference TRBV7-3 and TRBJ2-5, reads GAGVSQTPSNKVTEKGKYVELRCDPISGHTALYWYRQSLGQGPEFLIYFQGTGAADDSGLPNDRFFAVRPEGSVSTLKIQRTERGDSAVYLCASSYRAGAGETQYFGPGTRLLVL.

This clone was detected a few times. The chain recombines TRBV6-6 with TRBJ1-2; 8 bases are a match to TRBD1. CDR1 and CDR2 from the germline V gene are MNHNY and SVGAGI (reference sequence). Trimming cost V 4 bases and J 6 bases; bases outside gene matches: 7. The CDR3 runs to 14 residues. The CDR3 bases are TGTGCCAGCAGTTCCATCGGACAGGGCCATGGCTACACCTTC. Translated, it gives CASSSIGQGHGYTF.

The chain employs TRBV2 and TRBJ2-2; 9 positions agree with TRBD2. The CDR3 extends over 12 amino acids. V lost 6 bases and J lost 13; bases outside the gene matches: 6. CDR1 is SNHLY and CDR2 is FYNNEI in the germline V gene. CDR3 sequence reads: CASSMGLAALFF. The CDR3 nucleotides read TGTGCCAGCAGCATGGGACTAGCCGCGCTGTTTTTT. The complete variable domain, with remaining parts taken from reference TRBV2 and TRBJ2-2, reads EPEVTQTPSHQVTQMGQEVILRCVPISNHLYFYWYRQILGQKVEFLVSFYNNEISEKSEIFDDQFSVERPDGSNFTLKIRSTKLEDSAMYFCASSMGLAALFFGEGSRLTVL.

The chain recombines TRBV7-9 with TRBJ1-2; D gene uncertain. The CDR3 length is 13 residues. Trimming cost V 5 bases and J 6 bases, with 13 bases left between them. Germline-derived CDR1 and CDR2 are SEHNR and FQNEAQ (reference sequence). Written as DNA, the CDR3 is TGTGCCAGCAGCATTGAAGCGTTCGATGGCTACACCTTC. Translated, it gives CASSIEAFDGYTF.

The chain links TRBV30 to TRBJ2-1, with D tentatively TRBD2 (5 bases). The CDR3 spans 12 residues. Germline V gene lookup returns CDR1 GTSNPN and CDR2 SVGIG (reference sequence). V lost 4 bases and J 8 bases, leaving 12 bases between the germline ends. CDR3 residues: CAWNLSGDEQFF. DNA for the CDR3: TGTGCCTGGAATTTAAGCGGCGATGAGCAGTTCTTC.

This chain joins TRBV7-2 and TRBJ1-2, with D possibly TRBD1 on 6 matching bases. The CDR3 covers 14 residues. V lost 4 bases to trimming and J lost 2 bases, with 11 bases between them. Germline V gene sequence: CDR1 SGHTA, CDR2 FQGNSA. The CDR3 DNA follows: TGTGCCAGCAGCTCGGACAGCCTGAACTATGGCTACACCTTC. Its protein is CASSSDSLNYGYTF.

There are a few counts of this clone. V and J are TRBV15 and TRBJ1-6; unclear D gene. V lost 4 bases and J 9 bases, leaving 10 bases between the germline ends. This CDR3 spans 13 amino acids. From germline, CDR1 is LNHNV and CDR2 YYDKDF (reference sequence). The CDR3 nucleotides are TGTGCCACCAGCATAACAGATGTTTCACCCCTCCACTTT. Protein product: CATSITDVSPLHF.

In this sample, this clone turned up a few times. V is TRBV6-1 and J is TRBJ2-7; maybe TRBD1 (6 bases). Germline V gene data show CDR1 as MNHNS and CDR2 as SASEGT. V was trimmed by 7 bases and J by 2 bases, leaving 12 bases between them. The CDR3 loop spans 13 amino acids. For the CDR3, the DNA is TGTGCCAGCACCCCCAGGGGCGCCTACGAGCAGTACTTC. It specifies CASTPRGAYEQYF.

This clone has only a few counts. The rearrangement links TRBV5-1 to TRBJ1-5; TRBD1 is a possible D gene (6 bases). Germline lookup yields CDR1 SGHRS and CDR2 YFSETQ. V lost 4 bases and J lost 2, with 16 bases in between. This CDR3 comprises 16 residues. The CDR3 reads CASSPGGGGGNQPQHF. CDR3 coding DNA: TGCGCCAGCAGCCCCGGGGGGGGCGGAGGCAATCAGCCCCAGCATTTT. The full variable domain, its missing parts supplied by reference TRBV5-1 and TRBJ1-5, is KAGVTQTPRYLIKTRGQQVTLSCSPISGHRSVSWYQQTPGQGLQFLFEYFSETQRNKGNFPGRFSGRQFSNSRSEMNVSTLELGDSALYLCASSPGGGGGNQPQHFGDGTRLSIL.

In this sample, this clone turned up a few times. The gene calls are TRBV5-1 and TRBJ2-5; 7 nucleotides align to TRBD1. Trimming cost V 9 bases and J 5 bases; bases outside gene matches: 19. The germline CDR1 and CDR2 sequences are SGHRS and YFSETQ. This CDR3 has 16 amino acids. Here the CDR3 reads CATKPDGRGSEETQYF. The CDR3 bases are TGCGCCACCAAACCCGATGGCAGGGGGTCAGAGGAGACCCAGTACTTC.

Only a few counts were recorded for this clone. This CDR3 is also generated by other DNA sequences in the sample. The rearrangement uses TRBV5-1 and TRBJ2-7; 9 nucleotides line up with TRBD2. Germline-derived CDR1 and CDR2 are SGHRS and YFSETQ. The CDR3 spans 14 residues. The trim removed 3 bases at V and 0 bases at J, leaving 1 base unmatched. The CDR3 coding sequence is TGCGCCAGCAGCTCTAGCGGGATCTCCTACGAGCAGTACTTC. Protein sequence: CASSSSGISYEQYF. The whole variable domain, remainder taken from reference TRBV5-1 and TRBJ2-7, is KAGVTQTPRYLIKTRGQQVTLSCSPISGHRSVSWYQQTPGQGLQFLFEYFSETQRNKGNFPGRFSGRQFSNSRSEMNVSTLELGDSALYLCASSSSGISYEQYFGPGTRLTVT.

In DNA, the CDR3 is TGTGCCAGCAGCTTAGCCCGGGACAGCGTCATGAACACTGAAGCTTTCTTT. It yields the protein CASSLARDSVMNTEAFF. The rearrangement uses TRBV7-9 and TRBJ1-1, with TRBD1 matching over 7 bases. Germline CDR1 reads SEHNR; CDR2 reads FQNEAQ (reference sequence). The CDR3 contains 17 residues. Losses at the gene ends were 0 bases for V and 0 bases for J; bases not matched to a gene: 7.

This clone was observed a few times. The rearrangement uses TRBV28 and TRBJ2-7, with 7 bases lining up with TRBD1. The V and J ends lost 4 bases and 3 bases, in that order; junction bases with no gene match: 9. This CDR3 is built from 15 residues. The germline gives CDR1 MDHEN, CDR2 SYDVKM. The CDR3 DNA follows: TGTGCCAGCAGTTCCCCGGCGGCAGGGGGCTACGAGCAGTACTTC. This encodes CASSSPAAGGYEQYF.